The present entry profiles one T cell receptor beta chain with its context. This entry belongs to a study of blood T cell repertoires in COVID-19. Study details: Sources were T cells, B-cell-depleted T cells, or PBMCs; the material itself was cDNA or gDNA.

In the original workflow: Amplifying reference gene primers gave estimates of nucleated cell counts. Only in-frame clones appear in the TCRdb table, and some are missing; sequencing was by immunoSEQ multiplex PCR. The D gene and trimming were derived from the DNA, and the V and J assignments and clone size from that table. The data hold roughly 130,000 clones, with roughly 80% observed a single time. Germline V lookup: CDR1 LNHDA, CDR2 SQIVND (reference sequence). The germline V and J ends were trimmed by 2 bases and 6 bases, with 17 bases remaining between them. The CDR3 sequence is 15 residues long.

The chain couples TRBV19 to TRBJ2-7; D unclear. The sequence was collected from a woman younger than 45 who had recovered from COVID-19. The sample comprised peripheral blood. The CDR3 DNA sequence: TGTGCCAGTAGTATAACAGAAGCTACGTTCTCCGAGCAGTACTTC. This encodes CASSITEATFSEQYF.